One and the same sample provided the 12 T cell receptor beta chains below, sequenced in a study of HIV-infected patients and healthy controls. Reverse transcription used about 500 ng RNA and constant-region primers for alpha and beta. Alpha and beta chain libraries were made separately by chain-specific third strand synthesis with multiplexing indices. TCRdb re-analysed the 5' RACE reads in MiXCR, keeping a single row per CDR3 protein. The sample has fewer than 20,000 distinct CDR3 sequences; about 12% are singletons. Whole blood was used without fractionation, so all unsorted peripheral T cells were included. Sequencing was carried out using blood. Source of these receptors: an adult in good health.

In its sample, this clonotype was seen many times. The chain couples TRBV10-3 to TRBJ2-1, with 11 bases matching TRBD2. J was trimmed by 3 bases and V by 5 bases; bases with no gene match: 12. Germline V lookup: CDR1 ENHRY, CDR2 SYGVKD. The CDR3 length is 18 residues. CDR3 sequence reads: CAISSSGGQPLNYNEQFF. The CDR3 nucleotides read TGTGCCATCAGTTCTAGCGGGGGGCAACCCTTAAACTACAATGAGCAGTTCTTC.

V is TRBV5-6 and J is TRBJ2-7, with a weak D call TRBD2 (6 bases). The CDR3 has 17 amino acids. With 4 bases removed from V and 3 bases from J, the gap between germline ends came to 23 bases. The germline V gene encodes CDR1 SGHDT and CDR2 YYEEEE. This CDR3 is CASSGAGMSRVIYEQYF. CDR3 nucleotide sequence: TGTGCCAGCAGCGGGGCGGGGATGAGTCGAGTTATCTACGAGCAGTACTTC. Full variable domain (missing parts from reference TRBV5-6 and TRBJ2-7): DAGVTQSPTHLIKTRGQQVTLRCSPKSGHDTVSWYQQALGQGPQFIFQYYEEEERQRGNFPDRFSGHQFPNYSSELNVNALLLGDSALYLCASSGAGMSRVIYEQYFGPGTRLTVT.

This clonotype qualifies as medium-sized. The V gene is TRBV9, the J gene TRBJ2-7, with D perhaps matching TRBD2 (5 bases). This CDR3 has 14 amino acids. The V end was cut by 4 bases, the J end by 5 bases, with 16 bases between. CDR1 is SGDLS and CDR2 is YYNGEE in the germline V gene. CDR3 amino acids: CASSSMTPGDEQYF. In DNA, the CDR3 is TGTGCCAGCAGCTCGATGACACCCGGGGACGAGCAGTACTTC.

This clonotype is deemed medium-sized. The chain couples TRBV27 to TRBJ1-1, with D maybe TRBD1 (5 bases). The CDR3 has 15 residues. Per germline, CDR1 MNHEY and CDR2 SMNVEV (reference sequence). V was trimmed by 3 bases and J by 5 bases, leaving 16 bases between them. CDR3: CASSFGGGLGTEAFF. CDR3 bases: TGTGCCAGCAGTTTTGGGGGGGGATTGGGGACTGAAGCTTTCTTT.

This clonotype was observed a few times. This chain uses TRBV24-1 with TRBJ2-3, with D tentatively TRBD1 (5 bases). The CDR3 length is 15 residues. Germline CDR1 KGHDR, CDR2 SFDVKD. V lost 4 bases and J 0 bases, leaving 10 bases between the germline ends. In nucleotides, the CDR3 is TGTGCCACCAGTGACCCGACAGTTAGCACAGATACGCAGTATTTT. Translation: CATSDPTVSTDTQYF.

V is TRBV18 and J is TRBJ1-4; TRBD1 is a possible D gene (5 bases). The CDR3 has 13 amino acids. With 6 bases removed from V and 7 bases from J, the gap between germline ends came to 12 bases. The germline V gene has CDR1 KGHSH and CDR2 LQKENI. The CDR3 DNA is TGTGCCAGCTCCGGGGGAACCGGTGAAAAACTGTTTTTT. Residues: CASSGGTGEKLFF.

This clonotype was seen at least ten times. This CDR3 reads CASSQVAGSKGYTF. For the CDR3, the DNA is TGTGCCAGCAGCCAAGTAGCAGGGTCGAAAGGCTACACCTTC. V usage is TRBV4-2 and J usage is TRBJ1-2; D perhaps matches TRBD1 (5 bases). Trimming took off 1 base at V and 8 bases at J, with 14 bases between the two ends. CDR1 is LGHNA, CDR2 YNFKEQ, per germline. CDR3 size: 14 residues.

This clonotype was seen ten or more times. The rearrangement joins TRBV7-2 to TRBJ2-3; the match to TRBD2 covers 9 bases. The CDR3 runs to 20 residues. The V gene end was trimmed by 4 bases and the J gene end by 2 bases; junction bases not matched to a gene: 19. Germline CDR1 SGHTA, CDR2 FQGNSA. CDR3 in DNA: TGTGCCAGCAGCTCACCAACCCCTTCTTTCCTAGCGGGGAACACAGATACGCAGTATTTT. It is translated as CASSSPTPSFLAGNTDTQYF.

The sample holds many counts of this clonotype. V gene TRBV5-1 combines with J gene TRBJ1-1; D gene ambiguous. Trimming removed 2 bases at V and 2 bases at J, with 7 bases between. CDR1 and CDR2 from the germline V gene are SGHRS and YFSETQ. The CDR3 has 13 residues. The CDR3 region has the DNA TGCGCCAGCAGCTTTATTGGAAACACTGAAGCTTTCTTT. This gives the protein CASSFIGNTEAFF.

This clonotype was picked up many times. The rearrangement uses TRBV6-2 or TRBV6-3 and TRBJ2-5; maybe TRBD2 (6 bases). Germline V gene lookup returns CDR1 MNHEY and CDR2 SVGEGT. The V and J ends lost 4 bases and 4 bases respectively, with 13 bases between them. The CDR3 loop spans 14 amino acids. The CDR3 DNA reads TGTGCCAGCAGTTGGGACTTCCGAGGAGAGACCCAGTACTTC. It translates to CASSWDFRGETQYF.

This chain links TRBV30 with TRBJ1-1, with 7 bases lining up with TRBD1. J lost 1 base, V lost 5 bases, and 4 bases had no gene match. The germline V gene has CDR1 GTSNPN and CDR2 SVGIG (reference sequence). CDR3 length: 13 residues. DNA for the CDR3: TGTGCCTGGGAACAGGGGACGAACACTGAAGCTTTCTTT. Its protein is CAWEQGTNTEAFF. The full variable domain, its missing parts supplied by reference TRBV30 and TRBJ1-1, is SQTIHQWPATLVQPVGSPLSLECTVEGTSNPNLYWYRQAAGRGLQLLFYSVGIGQISSEVPQNLSASRPQDRQFILSSKKLLLSDSGFYLCAWEQGTNTEAFFGQGTRLTVV.

The chain employs TRBV27 and TRBJ1-1; perhaps TRBD1 as D (6 bases). Trimming took off 2 bases at V and 8 bases at J, with 6 bases between the two ends. Germline CDR1 is MNHEY and CDR2 is SMNVEV (reference sequence). The length of the CDR3 is 11 residues. The CDR3 spells CASSLRGEAFF. CDR3 bases: TGTGCCAGCAGTTTAAGGGGGGAAGCTTTCTTT.